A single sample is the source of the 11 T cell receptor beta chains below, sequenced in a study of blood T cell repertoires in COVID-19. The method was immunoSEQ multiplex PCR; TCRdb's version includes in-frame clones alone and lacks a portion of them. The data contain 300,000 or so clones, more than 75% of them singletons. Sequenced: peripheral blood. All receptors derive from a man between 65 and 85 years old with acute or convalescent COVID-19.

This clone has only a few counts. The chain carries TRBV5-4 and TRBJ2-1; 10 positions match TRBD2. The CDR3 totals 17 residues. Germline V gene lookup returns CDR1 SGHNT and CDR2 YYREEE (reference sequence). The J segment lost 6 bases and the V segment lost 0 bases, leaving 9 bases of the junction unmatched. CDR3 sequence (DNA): TGTGCCAGCAGCTTGGGACTAGCGGGCATATCGGGCAATGAGCAGTTCTTC. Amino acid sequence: CASSLGLAGISGNEQFF.

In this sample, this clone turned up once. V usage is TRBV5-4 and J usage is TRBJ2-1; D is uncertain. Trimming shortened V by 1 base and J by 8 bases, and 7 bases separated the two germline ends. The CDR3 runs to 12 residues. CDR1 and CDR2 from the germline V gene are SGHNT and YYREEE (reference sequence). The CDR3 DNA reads TGTGCCAGCAGCTTGAAGCCCTATGAGCAGTTCTTC. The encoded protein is CASSLKPYEQFF.

The CDR3 nucleotides are TGTGCCAGCAGTGCTGGACTAGCGGGAGTCGGCGAGCAGTACTTC. This gives the protein CASSAGLAGVGEQYF. The rearrangement uses TRBV2 and TRBJ2-7, with 13 bases aligning to TRBD2. The CDR3 runs to 15 residues. CDR1 and CDR2 from the germline V gene are SNHLY and FYNNEI. The V segment lost 4 bases and the J segment 6 bases; nucleotides outside the gene matches: 6.

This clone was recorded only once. CDR3 coding DNA: TGCAGTGCTAGAGCGGAGGGGGAGCTGTTTTTT. Its protein is CSARAEGELFF. The chain recombines TRBV20-1 with TRBJ2-2, with unresolved D. The germline gives CDR1 DFQATT, CDR2 SNEGSKA (reference sequence). V was shortened by 1 base and J by 8 bases, with 5 bases between the two germline ends. The CDR3 is 11 residues long.

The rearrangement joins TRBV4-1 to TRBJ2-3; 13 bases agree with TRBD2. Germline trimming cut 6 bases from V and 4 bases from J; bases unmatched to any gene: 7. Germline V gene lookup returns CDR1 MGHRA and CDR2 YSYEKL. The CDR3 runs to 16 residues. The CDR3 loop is CASRRTTSGGADTQYF. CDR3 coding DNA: TGCGCCAGCAGGCGCACTACTAGCGGGGGGGCAGATACGCAGTATTTT.

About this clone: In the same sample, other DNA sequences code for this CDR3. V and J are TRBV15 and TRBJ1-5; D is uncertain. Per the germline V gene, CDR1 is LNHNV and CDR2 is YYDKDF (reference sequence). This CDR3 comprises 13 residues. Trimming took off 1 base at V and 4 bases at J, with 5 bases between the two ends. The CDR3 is CATSRVENQPQHF. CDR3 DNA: TGTGCCACCAGCAGAGTCGAGAATCAGCCCCAGCATTTT. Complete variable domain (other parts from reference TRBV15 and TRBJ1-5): DAMVIQNPRYQVTQFGKPVTLSCSQTLNHNVMYWYQQKSSQAPKLLFHYYDKDFNNEADTPDNFQSRRPNTSFCFLDIRSPGLGDTAMYLCATSRVENQPQHFGDGTRLSIL.

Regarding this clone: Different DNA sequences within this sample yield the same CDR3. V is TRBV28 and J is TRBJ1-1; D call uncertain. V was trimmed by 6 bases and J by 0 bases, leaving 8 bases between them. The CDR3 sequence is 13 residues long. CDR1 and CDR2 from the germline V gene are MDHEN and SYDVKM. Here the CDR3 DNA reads TGTGCCAGCAGCCTAACAGTGAACACTGAAGCTTTCTTT. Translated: CASSLTVNTEAFF.

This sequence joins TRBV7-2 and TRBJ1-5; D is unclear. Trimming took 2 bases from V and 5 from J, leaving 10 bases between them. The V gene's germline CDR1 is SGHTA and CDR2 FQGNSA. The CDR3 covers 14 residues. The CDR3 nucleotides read TGTGCCAGCAGCTTACTCCTCCAGGATCAGCCCCAGCATTTT. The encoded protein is CASSLLLQDQPQHF.

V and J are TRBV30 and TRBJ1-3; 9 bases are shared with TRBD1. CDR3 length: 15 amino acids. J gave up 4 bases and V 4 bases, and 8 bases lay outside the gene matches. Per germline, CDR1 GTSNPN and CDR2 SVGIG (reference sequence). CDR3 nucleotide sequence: TGTGCCTGGAAATGGGGGACAGGGTCCGGAAACACCATATATTTT. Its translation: CAWKWGTGSGNTIYF.

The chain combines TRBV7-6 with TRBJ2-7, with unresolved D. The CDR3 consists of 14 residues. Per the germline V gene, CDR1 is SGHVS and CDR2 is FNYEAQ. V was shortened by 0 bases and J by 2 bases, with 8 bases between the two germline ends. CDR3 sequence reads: CASSLAYGAYEQYF. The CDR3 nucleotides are TGTGCCAGCAGCTTAGCATACGGAGCCTACGAGCAGTACTTC.

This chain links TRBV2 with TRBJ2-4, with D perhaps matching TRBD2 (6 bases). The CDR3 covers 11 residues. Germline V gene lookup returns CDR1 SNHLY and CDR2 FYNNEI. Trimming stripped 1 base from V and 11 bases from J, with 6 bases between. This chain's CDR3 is CASSEGGVQYF. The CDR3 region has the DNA TGTGCCAGCAGTGAAGGGGGGGTTCAGTACTTC.